These 4 T cell receptor beta chains were all obtained from the same sample, sequenced in a study of shared clonotypes between healthy human individuals. Sequencing used immunoSEQ multiplex PCR; TCRdb keeps in-frame clones, though not all of them. Of some 740,000 clones in the sample, around 92% were seen once. Naive CD8 isolation took CD45RO-negative cells positively selected for CCR7 and excluded terminally differentiated effector memory CD45RA+ cells. Sequences were obtained from naive CD8+ T cells sorted from blood. These receptors were collected from a man younger than 45 in good health.

In DNA, the CDR3 is TGTGCCAGTAGTATTCCCCATTACAGGGAAGCGGGCAATCAGCCCCAGCATTTT. Amino acid sequence: CASSIPHYREAGNQPQHF. This chain links TRBV19 with TRBJ1-5, with D maybe TRBD1 (6 bases). The V and J ends lost 3 bases and 2 bases respectively, with 20 bases between them. CDR3 size: 18 residues. Per the germline V gene, CDR1 is LNHDA and CDR2 is SQIVND (reference sequence). The full variable domain, completed using reference TRBV19 and TRBJ1-5, is DGGITQSPKYLFRKEGQNVTLSCEQNLNHDAMYWYRQDPGQGLRLIYYSQIVNDFQKGDIAEGYSVSREKKESFPLTVTSAQKNPTAFYLCASSIPHYREAGNQPQHFGDGTRLSIL.

The V gene is TRBV28, the J gene TRBJ2-1, with D perhaps matching TRBD2 (6 bases). Per the germline V gene, CDR1 is MDHEN and CDR2 is SYDVKM. There are 19 residues in the CDR3. V was clipped by 4 bases and J by 0 bases, with 22 bases between them. Written as DNA, the CDR3 is TGTGCCAGCAGTTGGCCGGGAGTTACCCAACGGGGCTCCTACAATGAGCAGTTCTTC. The encoded protein is CASSWPGVTQRGSYNEQFF.

This clone was found a few times. V gene TRBV6-1 combines with J gene TRBJ1-1; 8 nucleotides agree with TRBD1. Germline CDR1 reads MNHNS; CDR2 reads SASEGT. The CDR3 contains 15 residues. The V segment lost 2 bases and the J segment 3 bases; nucleotides outside the gene matches: 5. CDR3 loop: CASSEPRGRDTEAFF. The CDR3 region has the DNA TGTGCCAGCAGTGAACCCAGGGGGCGCGACACTGAAGCTTTCTTT.

This chain connects TRBV18 to TRBJ1-1; D call uncertain. Germline V gene lookup returns CDR1 KGHSH and CDR2 LQKENI. The ends were cut back, 2 bases at V and 1 base at J, with 2 bases in the middle. The length of the CDR3 is 12 residues. As DNA, the CDR3 is TGTGCCAGCTCACCAAGGAACACTGAAGCTTTCTTT. Translating it yields CASSPRNTEAFF.